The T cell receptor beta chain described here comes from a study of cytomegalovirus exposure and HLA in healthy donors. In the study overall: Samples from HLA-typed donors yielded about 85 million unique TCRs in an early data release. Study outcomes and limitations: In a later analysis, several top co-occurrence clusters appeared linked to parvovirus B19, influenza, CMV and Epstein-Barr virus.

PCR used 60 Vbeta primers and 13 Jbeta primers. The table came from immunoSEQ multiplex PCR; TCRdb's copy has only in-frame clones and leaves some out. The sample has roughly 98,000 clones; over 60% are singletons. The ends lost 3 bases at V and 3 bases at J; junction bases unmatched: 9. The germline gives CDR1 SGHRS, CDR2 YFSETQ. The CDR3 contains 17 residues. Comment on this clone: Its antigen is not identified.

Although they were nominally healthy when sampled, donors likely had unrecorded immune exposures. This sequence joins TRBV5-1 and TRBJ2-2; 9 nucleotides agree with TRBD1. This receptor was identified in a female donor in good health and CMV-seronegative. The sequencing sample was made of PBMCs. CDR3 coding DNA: TGCGCCAGCAGCTGGATGACAGGGGGGCGCGACACCGGGGAGCTGTTTTTT. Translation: CASSWMTGGRDTGELFF. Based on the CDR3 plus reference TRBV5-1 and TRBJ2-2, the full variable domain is KAGVTQTPRYLIKTRGQQVTLSCSPISGHRSVSWYQQTPGQGLQFLFEYFSETQRNKGNFPGRFSGRQFSNSRSEMNVSTLELGDSALYLCASSWMTGGRDTGELFFGEGSRLTVL.